These T cell receptor beta chains were read from a single sample in a study of blood T cells in healthy people across ages. MiXCR was run by TCRdb on the 5' RACE reads, yielding one entry per CDR3 protein. The table has 1.4 million or so distinct CDR3 sequences, approximately 42% seen once. Sequencing was carried out using blood. Every receptor here comes from a woman between 18 and 30 years old in good health. CDR3s include the opening cysteine and the closing phenylalanine or tryptophan. Each record gives: J gene, clone size, D gene, V gene, CDR3 protein, CDR3 DNA. A D gene is named only where the DNA matches it firmly. Some rows have no size entry. The others give once, few or many, or a class for an expanded clone.

>TRBJ1-2|NA|TRBD1|TRBV7-9
CASSTSTGGVYGYTF
TGTGCCAGCAGCACATCGACAGGGGGCGTCTATGGCTACACCTTC
>TRBJ2-1|NA|TRBD2|TRBV7-9
CASSSTSGGAAYNEQFF
TGTGCCAGCAGCTCGACTAGCGGGGGGGCCGCCTACAATGAGCAGTTCTTC
>TRBJ2-7|NA|NA|TRBV3-1
CASSLEQEYEQYF
TGTGCCAGCAGCCTAGAACAGGAATACGAGCAGTACTTC
>TRBJ1-1|NA|NA|TRBV20-1
CSAGGSTEAFF
TGCAGTGCAGGGGGGAGCACTGAAGCTTTCTTT
>TRBJ2-3|few|TRBD2|TRBV14
CASSQDQGLAVDFNTQYF
TGTGCCAGCAGCCAAGATCAGGGACTAGCGGTAGATTTCAATACGCAGTATTTT
>TRBJ1-2|NA|NA|TRBV4-1
CTSSRLTGTNYGYTF
TGCACCAGCAGCCGCTTAACGGGGACTAACTATGGCTACACCTTC
>TRBJ2-1|few|TRBD2|TRBV9
CASSVALIGGGADEQFF
TGTGCCAGCAGCGTAGCTCTTATCGGCGGGGGGGCGGATGAGCAGTTCTTC
>TRBJ2-3|NA|TRBD1|TRBV20-1
CSASTGASTDTQYF
TGCAGTGCTAGTACAGGGGCTAGCACAGATACGCAGTATTTT
>TRBJ1-4|few|TRBD1|TRBV5-6
CASSSLGQALNEKLFF
TGTGCCAGCAGCTCTCTCGGACAGGCCCTTAATGAAAAACTGTTTTTT
>TRBJ1-6|NA|NA|TRBV12-3/TRBV12-4
CASSRGTLTGIDSPLHF
TGTGCCAGCAGCCGGGGAACTCTCACAGGGATTGATTCACCCCTCCACTTT
>TRBJ2-5|NA|NA|TRBV7-2
CASSLEASRQETQYF
TGTGCCAGCAGCTTAGAGGCGTCAAGGCAAGAGACCCAGTACTTC
>TRBJ1-1|NA|NA|TRBV7-9
CASRRRGDTEAFF
TGTGCCAGCAGGCGGCGGGGAGACACTGAAGCTTTCTTT
>TRBJ2-5|NA|NA|TRBV12-5
CASGLGQTIQETQYF
TGTGCTAGTGGTTTGGGACAGACCATCCAAGAGACCCAGTACTTC
>TRBJ2-7|NA|NA|TRBV6-1
CASESFLRNEQYF
TGTGCCAGCGAAAGTTTTTTGAGGAACGAGCAGTACTTC
>TRBJ2-5|NA|TRBD2|TRBV27
CASSSPGLGQETQYF
TGTGCCAGCAGTTCCCCCGGACTAGGGCAAGAGACCCAGTACTTC
>TRBJ2-3|few|NA|TRBV7-9
CASSITGRSDTQYF
TGTGCCAGCAGCATCACAGGGAGGTCAGATACGCAGTATTTT
>TRBJ2-3|few|NA|TRBV28
CASSFFVKRYTDTQYF
TGTGCCAGCAGTTTTTTTGTCAAAAGATACACAGATACGCAGTATTTT
>TRBJ1-2|once|NA|TRBV10-1
CAGHPTGPKHNYGYTF
TGCGCCGGACACCCGACGGGACCTAAACATAACTATGGCTACACCTTC
>TRBJ2-5|NA|NA|TRBV6-2/TRBV6-3
CASSFGTPSGTQYF
TGTGCCAGCAGTTTTGGGACCCCTTCCGGGACCCAGTACTTC
>TRBJ1-2|few|NA|TRBV19
CASTPPGYGYTF
TGTGCCAGTACTCCCCCAGGCTATGGCTACACCTTC
>TRBJ2-3|NA|NA|TRBV14
CASSQFSGWGLTDTQYF
TGTGCCAGCAGCCAGTTTAGCGGCTGGGGCCTCACAGATACGCAGTATTTT
>TRBJ2-3|many|TRBD1|TRBV6-2/TRBV6-3
CASSSPDRGLDTQYF
TGTGCCAGCAGCTCACCGGACAGGGGACTAGATACGCAGTATTTT
>TRBJ2-3|many|NA|TRBV29-1
CSVEGTIGDTQYF
TGCAGCGTTGAAGGAACGATTGGGGATACGCAGTATTTT
>TRBJ1-4|NA|NA|TRBV12-3/TRBV12-4
CASSSLRGEKLFF
TGTGCCAGCAGTAGTCTACGTGGGGAAAAACTGTTTTTT
>TRBJ1-2|NA|NA|TRBV20-1
CSASFSNNYGYTF
TGCAGTGCTAGCTTCAGCAATAACTATGGCTACACCTTC
>TRBJ1-5|NA|NA|TRBV4-1
CASSRPGLNQPQHF
TGCGCCAGCAGCCGACCGGGCCTAAATCAGCCCCAGCATTTT
>TRBJ2-2|NA|NA|TRBV9
CASSVEDTGELFF
TGTGCCAGCAGCGTGGAGGATACCGGGGAGCTGTTTTTT
>TRBJ1-1|NA|NA|TRBV20-1
CSARDPRYNTEAFF
TGCAGTGCTAGAGATCCCAGGTACAACACTGAAGCTTTCTTT
>TRBJ1-1|NA|NA|TRBV20-1
CSASGRRNTEAFF
TGCAGTGCTAGTGGAAGGAGGAACACTGAAGCTTTCTTT
>TRBJ2-5|few|NA|TRBV5-1
CASSLEGTRYGETQYF
TGCGCCAGCAGCTTGGAAGGGACGCGATACGGGGAGACCCAGTACTTC
>TRBJ2-1|many|TRBD2|TRBV29-1
CSVTGTSGSSYNEQFF
TGCAGCGTAACCGGGACTAGCGGGAGTTCGTACAATGAGCAGTTCTTC
>TRBJ2-1|NA|NA|TRBV7-2
CASSLEIANEQFF
TGCGCCAGCAGCTTGGAAATCGCAAATGAGCAGTTCTTC
>TRBJ1-2|NA|NA|TRBV25-1
CASSDSGSNYGYTF
TGTGCCAGCAGTGATTCTGGGTCGAACTATGGCTACACCTTC
>TRBJ1-1|NA|NA|TRBV6-1
CASSTGSWGEDFF
TGTGCCAGCAGTACAGGGTCTTGGGGAGAAGATTTCTTT
>TRBJ2-7|NA|TRBD1|TRBV20-1
CSAEPGQGFYEQYF
TGCAGTGCTGAACCGGGACAGGGTTTCTACGAGCAGTACTTC
>TRBJ2-7|few|NA|TRBV20-1
CSASADNPYEQYF
TGCAGTGCTAGTGCGGACAACCCCTACGAGCAGTACTTC